This T cell receptor beta chain is drawn from a study of spatial heterogeneity in lung cancer. Study-level information: Mean representation of each unique TCR and UMI combination in the raw reads exceeded ten occurrences.

Each TCR cDNA molecule bore a unique molecular identifier. TCRdb re-called the 5' RACE reads through MiXCR, storing one row per CDR3 protein. This sample has about 20,000 distinct CDR3 sequences, with around 20% found just once. Germline trimming cut 5 bases from V and 2 bases from J; bases unmatched to any gene: 4. The CDR3 loop spans 15 amino acids. CDR1 and CDR2 (germline): LNHDA, SQIVND (reference sequence). Time point given: sample taken at primary tumor resection. The authors sequenced whole RNA from tumor, nontumor lung or frozen PBMC without sorting. At least ten counts were recorded for this clonotype.

This TCR derives from a male donor with early-stage non-small cell lung cancer. The chain links TRBV19 to TRBJ2-3; TRBD2 agrees at 10 bases. The sample was PBMCs, taken at surgery. DNA of the CDR3: TGTGCCAGTAGTGTACTAGCGGGGCACACAGATACGCAGTATTTT. Its protein is CASSVLAGHTDTQYF.